The rows below give T cell receptor beta chains drawn from one sample of a study of shared clonotypes between healthy human individuals. Measured with immunoSEQ multiplex PCR; TCRdb has only the in-frame clones, and not every one. The data contain under 1,100,000 clones, under 80% of them singletons. The sample comprised memory CD4+ T cells sorted from blood. The source is a man aged 18-30 years in good health. Both conserved end residues are part of each CDR3. Fields, in order: V gene, clone size, D gene, J gene, CDR3 DNA, CDR3 protein. D genes are given only for firm matches. Only some rows state a clone size, as once, few, many or a class for expanded clones.

V: TRBV6-6; size: .; D: .; J: TRBJ1-2; DNA: TGTGCCAGCAGGACGGGGGGCGGCGGCTACACCTTC; CDR3: CASRTGGGGYTF
V: TRBV6-6; size: .; D: .; J: TRBJ1-5; DNA: TGTGCCAGCAGTGGAGGGTTGGTGCCCCAGCATTTT; CDR3: CASSGGLVPQHF
V: TRBV7-3; size: .; D: .; J: TRBJ2-5; DNA: TGTGCCAGCAGCTTAACGGCGGGGGCCCAAGAGACCCAGTACTTC; CDR3: CASSLTAGAQETQYF
V: TRBV9; size: .; D: TRBD2; J: TRBJ2-7; DNA: TGTGCCAGCAGCGTAGGTCTAGCGGAGAGCTCCTACGAGCAGTACTTC; CDR3: CASSVGLAESSYEQYF
V: TRBV5-4; size: few; D: .; J: TRBJ1-5; DNA: TGTGCCAGCAGCTTGGACGAGAGTCAGCCCCAGCATTTT; CDR3: CASSLDESQPQHF
V: TRBV28; size: .; D: .; J: TRBJ1-1; DNA: TGTGCCAGCATCCCCGGGGGGGGTAGAGATGAAGCTTTCTTT; CDR3: CASIPGGGRDEAFF
V: TRBV1; size: .; D: .; J: TRBJ1-4; DNA: TGCACCAGCAGCCCGGGTAGCCTGGGGACAACTAATGAAAAACTGTTTTTT; CDR3: CTSSPGSLGTTNEKLFF
V: TRBV25-1; size: .; D: TRBD1; J: TRBJ2-1; DNA: TGTGCCAGCAGTGAGACAGGGGGCAGGTACAATGAGCAGTTCTTC; CDR3: CASSETGGRYNEQFF
V: TRBV5-8; size: .; D: .; J: TRBJ1-3; DNA: TGTGCCAGCAGCCTCCGACAACGGCGACCTGGAAACACCATATATTTT; CDR3: CASSLRQRRPGNTIYF
V: TRBV13; size: .; D: TRBD1; J: TRBJ1-5; DNA: TGTGCCAGCAGCTTAGGCGACAGGGGTGGGCAGCCCCAGCATTTT; CDR3: CASSLGDRGGQPQHF
V: TRBV6-1; size: once; D: .; J: TRBJ2-3; DNA: TGTGCCAGCAGTGAAGCCGGGGGGCGCGTGAGGGCTACGCAGTATTTT; CDR3: CASSEAGGRVRATQYF
V: TRBV5-1; size: .; D: .; J: TRBJ2-1; DNA: TGCGCCAGCAGCTTGGGAGGGGACTCCTACAATGAGCAGTTCTTC; CDR3: CASSLGGDSYNEQFF
V: TRBV6-4; size: .; D: TRBD1; J: TRBJ1-6; DNA: TGTGCCAGCAGACAACAGGGGGACGGGAATTCACCCCTCCACTTT; CDR3: CASRQQGDGNSPLHF
V: TRBV7-2; size: .; D: .; J: TRBJ1-4; DNA: TGTGCCAGCAGCTTGGGAGGGTTGTATGAAAAACTGTTTTTT; CDR3: CASSLGGLYEKLFF
V: TRBV5-4; size: .; D: .; J: TRBJ1-3; DNA: TGTGCCAGCAGCCCGGGACATCTCCCGGGAAACACCATATATTTT; CDR3: CASSPGHLPGNTIYF
V: TRBV30; size: .; D: .; J: TRBJ1-5; DNA: TGTGCCTGGGCTGAGGGGGGATTAAATCAGCCCCAGCATTTT; CDR3: CAWAEGGLNQPQHF
V: TRBV11-2; size: .; D: TRBD1; J: TRBJ2-5; DNA: TGTGCCAGCAGCCGACGGGACAGCCAGCAAGAGACCCAGTACTTC; CDR3: CASSRRDSQQETQYF
V: TRBV27; size: .; D: .; J: TRBJ2-2; DNA: TGTGCCAGCAGTTCATCGAGCAGGGCAACCGGGGAGCTGTTTTTT; CDR3: CASSSSSRATGELFF
V: TRBV4-1; size: .; D: .; J: TRBJ1-2; DNA: TGCGCCAGTCTACCACCTTATGGCTACACCTTC; CDR3: CASLPPYGYTF
V: TRBV7-9; size: once; D: .; J: TRBJ1-5; DNA: TGTGCCAGCAGCTTAGCGCATCAGCCCCAGCATTTT; CDR3: CASSLAHQPQHF
V: TRBV7-2; size: .; D: .; J: TRBJ1-1; DNA: TGTGCCAGCAGCCTTCGCCCGGACAGTGAAGCTTTCTTT; CDR3: CASSLRPDSEAFF
V: TRBV30; size: .; D: .; J: TRBJ2-4; DNA: TGTGCCTGGAGTGCTGCGCGAGCCAAAAACATTCAGTACTTC; CDR3: CAWSAARAKNIQYF
V: TRBV5-1; size: .; D: TRBD2; J: TRBJ2-1; DNA: TGCGCCAGCAGCTTGGCGGCGGGAGCCTCCTACAATGAGCAGTTCTTC; CDR3: CASSLAAGASYNEQFF
V: TRBV5-1; size: once; D: TRBD1; J: TRBJ2-7; DNA: TGCGCCAGCAGCAGGGACAGAGGAGCCGCGAGTGAGCAGTACTTC; CDR3: CASSRDRGAASEQYF
V: TRBV19; size: .; D: .; J: TRBJ2-7; DNA: TGTGCCAGTAGTAACAGCCCGGCCTACGAGCAGTACTTC; CDR3: CASSNSPAYEQYF
V: TRBV6-6; size: .; D: .; J: TRBJ2-1; DNA: TGTGCCAGCAGCCAACGACGGTACGATGAGCAGTTCTTC; CDR3: CASSQRRYDEQFF
V: TRBV10-3; size: .; D: .; J: TRBJ2-5; DNA: TGTGCCATCAAAGCTGAAGAGACCCAGTACTTC; CDR3: CAIKAEETQYF